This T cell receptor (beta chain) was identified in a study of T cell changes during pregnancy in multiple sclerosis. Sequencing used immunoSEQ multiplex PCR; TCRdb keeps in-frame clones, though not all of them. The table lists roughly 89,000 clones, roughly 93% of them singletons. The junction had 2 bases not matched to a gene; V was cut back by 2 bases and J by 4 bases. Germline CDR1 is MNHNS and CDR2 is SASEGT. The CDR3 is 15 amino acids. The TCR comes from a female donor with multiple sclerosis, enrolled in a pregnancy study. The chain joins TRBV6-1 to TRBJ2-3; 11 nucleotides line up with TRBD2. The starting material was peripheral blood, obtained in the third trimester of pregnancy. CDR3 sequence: CASSELGLAADTQYF. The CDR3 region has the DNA TGTGCCAGCAGTGAACTGGGACTAGCGGCAGATACGCAGTATTTT.